This is a list of T cell receptor beta chains from one sample in a study of Graves' ophthalmopathy and Graves' hyperthyroidism. TCRdb re-derived calls from the multiplex PCR reads in MiXCR, one entry per CDR3 protein. The sample holds a few hundred thousand distinct CDR3 sequences; 17% are singletons and the top ten take roughly 2.4%. Sequences were obtained from peripheral blood. The receptors were sampled from an adult woman with stable Graves' hyperthyroidism. Both conserved end residues are part of each CDR3. D genes are given only for firm matches. The size field is filled for only some rows; it gives once, few, many or a size class.

TRBV19,many,-,15,TRBJ1-5,TGTGCCAGTAGTAGATCCAGGGATAGCAATCAGCCCCAGCATTTT,CASSRSRDSNQPQHF
TRBV5-4,many,TRBD2,15,TRBJ2-5,TGTGCCAGCAGCTTGACTAGCGGGCCATCGGAGACCCAGTACTTC,CASSLTSGPSETQYF
TRBV7-2,few,-,16,TRBJ2-2,TGTGCCAGCAGCTCAAAAGCCGCAGGGATTAACGGGGAGCTGTTTTTT,CASSSKAAGINGELFF
TRBV20-1,-,-,12,TRBJ1-2,TGCAGTGCTAGTGGGAGTAACTATGGCTACACCTTC,CSASGSNYGYTF
TRBV5-1,many,-,13,TRBJ2-7,TGCGCCAGCAGCTTAGAACTGGGCTACGAGCAGTACTTC,CASSLELGYEQYF
TRBV12-3/TRBV12-4,many,-,13,TRBJ2-5,TGTGCCAGCAGTTTTAGGGCGCAAGAGACCCAGTACTTC,CASSFRAQETQYF
TRBV12-3/TRBV12-4,many,-,16,TRBJ2-7,TGTGCCAGCAGTTTAGGTCTCATGGGGGAACCCTACGAGCAGTGCTTC,CASSLGLMGEPYEQCF
TRBV6-1,-,-,15,TRBJ2-5,TGTGCCAGCAGTCCCGCCAGGAGTAACGAGGAGACCCAGTACTTC,CASSPARSNEETQYF
TRBV12-3/TRBV12-4,-,-,16,TRBJ1-5,TGTGCCAGCAGTTCCTCAATTTACGTAGATAAGGCGCCTCAGCATTTT,CASSSSIYVDKAPQHF
TRBV7-2,many,TRBD1,13,TRBJ2-5,TGTGCCAGCAGCTTGGGACAGCAAGAGACCCAGTACTTC,CASSLGQQETQYF
TRBV20-1,many,-,14,TRBJ1-5,TGCAGTGCTCCTTCCTGGGACGGCAATCAGCCCCAGCATTTT,CSAPSWDGNQPQHF
TRBV2,-,TRBD2,12,TRBJ2-7,TGTGCCAGCACGGGACTAGCCTACGAGCAGTACTTC,CASTGLAYEQYF
TRBV6-2/TRBV6-3,many,TRBD2,15,TRBJ2-7,TGTGCCAGCAGCTTGGCCGGGACTAGGGTCTACGAGCAGTACTTC,CASSLAGTRVYEQYF
TRBV20-1,many,-,14,TRBJ2-7,TGCAGTGCTAGAGATCCCAGGGCGGGAAACGAGCAGTACTTC,CSARDPRAGNEQYF
TRBV6-1,once,-,16,TRBJ2-7,TGTGCCAGCCCAGGCCCCTTCTTAGACAGGACCTACGAGCAGTACTTC,CASPGPFLDRTYEQYF
TRBV29-1,-,-,12,TRBJ2-5,TGCAACGTAGCAGGGCATGAAGAGACCCAGTACTTC,CNVAGHEETQYF
TRBV3-1,-,TRBD1,13,TRBJ1-1,TGTGCCAGCAGCCGAGGGACAGGGGGTGAAGCTTTCTTT,CASSRGTGGEAFF
TRBV7-3,-,-,19,TRBJ2-2,TGTGCCAGCAGCCCTTCCCTATCGTCAGGGAGGAGCAACACCGGGGAGCTGCTTTTT,CASSPSLSSGRSNTGELLF
TRBV19,many,-,13,TRBJ2-7,TGTGCCAGTAGTATAGGTGGAACCTACGAGCAGTACTTC,CASSIGGTYEQYF